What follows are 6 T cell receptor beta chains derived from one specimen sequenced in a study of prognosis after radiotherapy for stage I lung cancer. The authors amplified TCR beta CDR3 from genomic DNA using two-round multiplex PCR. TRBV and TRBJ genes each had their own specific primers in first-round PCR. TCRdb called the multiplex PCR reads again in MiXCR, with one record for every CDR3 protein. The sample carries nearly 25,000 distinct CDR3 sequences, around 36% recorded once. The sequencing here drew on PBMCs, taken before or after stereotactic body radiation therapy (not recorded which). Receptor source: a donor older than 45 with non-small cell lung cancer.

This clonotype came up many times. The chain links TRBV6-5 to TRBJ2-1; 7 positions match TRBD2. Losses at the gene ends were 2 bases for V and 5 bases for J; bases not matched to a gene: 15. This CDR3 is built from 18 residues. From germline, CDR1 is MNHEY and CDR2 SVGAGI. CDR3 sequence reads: CASSYPGGSPPPHNEQFF. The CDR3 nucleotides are TGTGCCAGCAGTTACCCCGGGGGGTCCCCCCCCCCCCACAATGAGCAGTTCTTC.

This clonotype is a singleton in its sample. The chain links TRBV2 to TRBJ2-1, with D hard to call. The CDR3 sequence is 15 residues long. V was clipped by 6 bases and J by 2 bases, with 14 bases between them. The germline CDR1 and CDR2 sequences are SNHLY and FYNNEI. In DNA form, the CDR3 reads TGTGCCAGCAGAAATCAGGTCAGCCCCTACAATGAGCAGTTCTTC. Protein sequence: CASRNQVSPYNEQFF.

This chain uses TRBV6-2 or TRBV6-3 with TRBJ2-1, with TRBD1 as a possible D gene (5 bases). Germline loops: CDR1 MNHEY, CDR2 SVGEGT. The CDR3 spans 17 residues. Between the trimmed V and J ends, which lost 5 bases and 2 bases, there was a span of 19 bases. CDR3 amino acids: CASSDSFQGLAYNEQFF. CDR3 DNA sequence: TGTGCCAGCAGTGATTCTTTTCAGGGCCTGGCCTACAATGAGCAGTTCTTC.

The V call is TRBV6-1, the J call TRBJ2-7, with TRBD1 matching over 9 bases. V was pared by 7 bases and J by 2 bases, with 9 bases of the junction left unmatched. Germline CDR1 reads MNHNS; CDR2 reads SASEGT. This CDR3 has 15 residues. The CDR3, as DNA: TGTGCCAGCATCTCGGGACAGGGCTTCACCTACGAGCAGTACTTC. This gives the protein CASISGQGFTYEQYF.

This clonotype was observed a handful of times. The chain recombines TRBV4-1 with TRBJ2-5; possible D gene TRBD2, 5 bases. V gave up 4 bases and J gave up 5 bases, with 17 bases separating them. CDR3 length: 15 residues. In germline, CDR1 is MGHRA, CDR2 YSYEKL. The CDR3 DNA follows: TGCGCCAGCAGCCGACTAAACCAGCCGGGGGAGACCCAGTACTTC. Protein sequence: CASSRLNQPGETQYF.

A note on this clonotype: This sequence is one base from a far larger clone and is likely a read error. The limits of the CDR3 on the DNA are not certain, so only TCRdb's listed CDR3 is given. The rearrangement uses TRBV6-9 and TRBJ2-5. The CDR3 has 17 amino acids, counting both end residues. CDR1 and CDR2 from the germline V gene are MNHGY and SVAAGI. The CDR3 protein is CASSYRSSLCHQETQYF.